A single sample gave rise to the 25 T cell receptor beta chains below, sequenced in a study of OX40 agonist ivuxolimab in advanced cancers. TCRdb's table, derived via immunoSEQ multiplex PCR, lists solely in-frame clones and lacks some. Of some 66,000 clones listed, roughly 87% are singletons. The sequencing here drew on CD4+ or CD8+ T cells sorted from blood, taken in a trial of the OX40 agonist ivuxolimab. The receptor source for this set is an adult with an advanced solid tumor such as melanoma, head and neck, liver or kidney cancer.

The chain joins TRBV10-3 to TRBJ1-2; no firm D call. Germline CDR1 reads ENHRY; CDR2 reads SYGVKD. Trimming took 0 bases from V and 8 from J, leaving 19 bases between them. The CDR3 contains 16 residues. This chain's CDR3 is CAISESTTDALGGYTF. The CDR3 DNA reads as TGTGCCATCAGTGAGTCGACCACAGATGCCCTGGGAGGCTACACCTTC.

The genes are TRBV7-2 and TRBJ1-2; 7 bases are a match to TRBD1. Germline loops: CDR1 SGHTA, CDR2 FQGNSA. J was trimmed by 6 bases and V by 10 bases; bases with no gene match: 8. The CDR3 runs 12 residues. As DNA, the CDR3 is TGTGCCACTCGACAGGGCGCTGATGGCTACACCTTC. Its protein is CATRQGADGYTF.

The rearrangement links TRBV2 to TRBJ1-2, with TRBD1 as a possible D gene (6 bases). Trimming cost V 8 bases and J 7 bases, with 17 bases left between them. The CDR3 extends over 13 amino acids. CDR1 SNHLY and CDR2 FYNNEI come from the germline V gene. As DNA, the CDR3 is TGTGCCAGCGATGACGGGGGGCCAGGTGGCTACACCTTC. Its translation is CASDDGGPGGYTF.

The chain is built from TRBV7-8 and TRBJ1-1, with a possible D match to TRBD1 (5 bases). Germline V gives CDR1 SGHVS, CDR2 FQNEAQ. The CDR3 is made up of 14 amino acids. Trimming shortened V by 1 base and J by 0 bases, and 6 bases separated the two germline ends. Here the CDR3 reads CASSLGGVNTEAFF. Written as DNA, the CDR3 is TGTGCCAGCAGCTTAGGGGGGGTGAACACTGAAGCTTTCTTT.

The J gene is TRBJ2-3, the V gene TRBV19; perhaps TRBD1 as D (5 bases). This CDR3 contains 14 residues. V lost 8 bases, J lost 7 bases, and 19 bases lay in between. CDR1 and CDR2 from the germline V gene are LNHDA and SQIVND (reference sequence). This CDR3 reads CASHQARERNTQYF. For the CDR3, the DNA is TGTGCCAGTCACCAGGCCAGGGAACGAAATACGCAGTATTTT.

The chain joins TRBV30 to TRBJ1-2; maybe TRBD1 (5 bases). There are 12 residues in the CDR3. Per the germline V gene, CDR1 is GTSNPN and CDR2 is SVGIG (reference sequence). Trimming pared 7 bases from V and 5 bases from J, leaving 14 bases between. CDR3 sequence (DNA): TGTGCCTACCAGGGCAGGGATTATGGCTACACCTTC. As protein: CAYQGRDYGYTF.

This clone was found once. The genes are TRBV25-1 and TRBJ1-2; a weak D match, TRBD1 (5 bases). CDR1 and CDR2 from the germline V gene are MGHDK and SYGVNS. This CDR3 is built from 13 residues. V lost 5 bases and J 4 bases, leaving 11 bases between the germline ends. The CDR3 nucleotides read TGTGCCAGCAGTTCCAACGGGGGCTATGGCTACACCTTC. Translating gives CASSSNGGYGYTF.

The chain has TRBV28 and TRBJ1-5, with D unresolved. V lost 10 bases and J 3 bases, leaving 16 bases between the germline ends. CDR3 length: 14 residues. Germline CDR1 and CDR2: MDHEN and SYDVKM. Here the CDR3 reads CATRRQGFNQPQHF. In DNA form, the CDR3 reads TGTGCCACCCGGAGACAAGGGTTCAATCAGCCCCAGCATTTT.

This rearrangement joins TRBV4-3 to TRBJ2-7; the D gene is possibly TRBD2 (6 bases). V was pared by 2 bases and J by 5 bases, with 16 bases between. The germline CDR1 and CDR2 sequences are LGHNA and YSLEER. This CDR3 has 15 residues. As DNA, the CDR3 is TGCGCCAGCAGCCAATGGGGGGAGCCGGGCAACGAGCAGTACTTC. It specifies CASSQWGEPGNEQYF.

The chain recombines TRBV14 with TRBJ1-6; D is unresolved. Trimming took 3 bases from V and 5 from J, leaving 11 bases between them. This CDR3 has 15 amino acids. Germline CDR1 SGHDN, CDR2 FVKESK. DNA for the CDR3: TGTGCCAGCAGCCATGCCGGACTGAATAATTCACCCCTCCACTTT. It translates to CASSHAGLNNSPLHF.

This clone was seen more than once but under ten times. The gene calls are TRBV4-1 and TRBJ2-1, with TRBD2 matching 7 bases. Germline V CDR1 and CDR2: MGHRA, YSYEKL. The CDR3 loop spans 15 amino acids. The V segment lost 0 bases and the J segment 6 bases; nucleotides outside the gene matches: 5. CDR3 sequence (DNA): TGCGCCAGCAGCCAAGAGACCGGGGGGAGCAATGAGCAGTTCTTC. Amino acids: CASSQETGGSNEQFF.

CDR3 in DNA: TGTGCCAGCAGTGTTAGGGAAGCAACTAATGAAAAACTGTTTTTT. This codes for CASSVREATNEKLFF. J is TRBJ1-4 and V is TRBV2; D gene ambiguous. CDR1 SNHLY and CDR2 FYNNEI come from the germline V gene. V lost 4 bases and J 0 bases, leaving 9 bases between the germline ends. The CDR3 covers 15 residues.

A single count supports this clone. The rearrangement links TRBV29-1 to TRBJ2-2, with 7 bases that match TRBD1. With V trimmed by 7 bases and J by 0 bases, 2 bases remained unmatched. CDR3 length: 13 amino acids. Germline assignment: CDR1 SQVTM and CDR2 ANQGSEA. The CDR3 region has the DNA TGCAGCGCTGACAGGGCGAACACCGGGGAGCTGTTTTTT. Translating it yields CSADRANTGELFF.

The CDR3 coding sequence is TGCGCCAGCAGCTTGAGGACGGGACTAGCGGGGAGCAATGAGCAGTTCTTC. Its translation: CASSLRTGLAGSNEQFF. The gene calls are TRBV5-1 and TRBJ2-1; 13 nucleotides match TRBD2. V lost 1 base, J lost 6 bases, and 7 bases stayed unmatched. Germline V lookup: CDR1 SGHRS, CDR2 YFSETQ. The CDR3 loop spans 17 amino acids.

The chain carries TRBV28 and TRBJ1-5, with D unresolved. CDR1 is MDHEN and CDR2 is SYDVKM in the germline V gene. This CDR3 is built from 11 residues. V lost 2 bases, J lost 13 bases, and 9 bases lay in between. The CDR3 DNA reads as TGTGCCAGCAGTTTAGCAGCCGTTCAGCATTTT. It is translated as CASSLAAVQHF.

A remark on this clone: One junction end disagrees with the germline gene, perhaps due to a read error. V is TRBV4-2 and J is TRBJ2-2; D perhaps matches TRBD2 (6 bases). The CDR3 runs to 16 residues. The V gene's germline CDR1 is LGHNA and CDR2 YNFKEQ. Here the CDR3 DNA reads TGTGCCAGCAGCCCCCCGGGACTCCAGAACGCCGGGGAGCTGTTTTTT. It codes for CASSPPGLQNAGELFF.

V and J are TRBV19 and TRBJ1-2; 7 nucleotides line up with TRBD1. Trimming cost V 4 bases and J 0 bases; bases outside gene matches: 20. Germline CDR1 is LNHDA and CDR2 is SQIVND (reference sequence). The CDR3 sequence is 20 residues long. The CDR3 region has the DNA TGTGCCAGTAGTACGAGAACCGGGACAGACCTCCGGGGGACTAACTATGGCTACACCTTC. Amino acid sequence: CASSTRTGTDLRGTNYGYTF.

The CDR3 DNA follows: TGTGCCAGCAGCCCCCGAGGAGCCGTAGTCGCAGATACGCAGTATTTT. The encoded protein is CASSPRGAVVADTQYF. The rearrangement links TRBV13 to TRBJ2-3; the D is unclear. The CDR3 runs to 16 residues. Germline V gives CDR1 PRHDT, CDR2 FYEKMQ (reference sequence). V lost 5 bases and J 4 bases, leaving 19 bases between the germline ends.

V usage is TRBV9 and J usage is TRBJ2-1; D remains unclear. The CDR3 has 11 amino acids. The germline V gene encodes CDR1 SGDLS and CDR2 YYNGEE. Trimming pared 5 bases from V and 6 bases from J, leaving 6 bases between. CDR3 loop: CASRSGNEQFF. Here the CDR3 DNA reads TGTGCCAGCAGGTCTGGCAATGAGCAGTTCTTC.

This chain's CDR3 is CASSPSGRVGEQFF. Written as DNA, the CDR3 is TGTGCCAGCAGCCCGAGCGGGAGAGTTGGTGAGCAGTTCTTC. The rearrangement joins TRBV7-2 to TRBJ2-1; 8 positions match TRBD2. This CDR3 region has 14 residues. The V segment lost 5 bases and the J segment 9 bases; nucleotides outside the gene matches: 9. Per germline, CDR1 SGHTA and CDR2 FQGNSA.

The chain carries TRBV6-5 and TRBJ2-3, with 7 nucleotides matching TRBD2. This CDR3 is 15 amino acids long. The ends lost 2 bases at V and 4 bases at J; junction bases unmatched: 6. CDR1 is MNHEY, CDR2 SVGAGI, per germline. The CDR3 nucleotides read TGTGCCAGCAGTTACCAAGCGGGGCTGCCAGATACGCAGTATTTT. Its protein is CASSYQAGLPDTQYF.

This chain uses TRBV7-9 with TRBJ1-4; D uncertain. This CDR3 has 14 residues. The germline V and J ends were trimmed by 3 bases and 5 bases, with 10 bases remaining between them. CDR1 and CDR2 from the germline V gene are SEHNR and FQNEAQ (reference sequence). The CDR3 coding sequence is TGTGCCAGCAGCTTGAGCCTAGGAAATGAAAAACTGTTTTTT. Encoded protein: CASSLSLGNEKLFF.

This clone has just one count. This chain joins TRBV30 and TRBJ2-5, with 8 bases identical to TRBD1. CDR3 length equals 14 residues. The germline V gene has CDR1 GTSNPN and CDR2 SVGIG (reference sequence). V gave up 4 bases and J gave up 7 bases; unmatched junction bases: 11. The CDR3 spells CAWTLQGGLGTQYF. CDR3 nucleotides: TGTGCCTGGACCTTACAGGGGGGTTTAGGGACCCAGTACTTC.

The chain has TRBV5-4 and TRBJ2-1; D not certain. The germline V gene has CDR1 SGHNT and CDR2 YYREEE (reference sequence). The length of the CDR3 is 15 residues. Trimming removed 0 bases from V and 7 bases from J, with 14 bases in between. The CDR3 bases are TGTGCCAGCAGCTTGGTGGGAATCGGACGGAATGAGCAGTTCTTC. Translating it yields CASSLVGIGRNEQFF.

This chain connects TRBV5-4 to TRBJ2-5; D may be TRBD1 or TRBD2 (6 bases each). V was cut by 0 bases and J by 2 bases, with 11 bases left in between. From germline, CDR1 is SGHNT and CDR2 YYREEE (reference sequence). This CDR3 has 15 residues. CDR3 nucleotides: TGTGCCAGCAGCTTGGTCGGAGGGGGGCAAGAGACCCAGTACTTC. Protein: CASSLVGGGQETQYF.